This entry describes one TCR beta chain. This clonotype appeared a few times. Its antigen remains undetermined. It has no much larger one-base neighbor in the sample; base qualities were not kept. These data come from a study of T-cell memory formation after mild COVID-19 (dated by TCRdb to 2020 to 2022). With regard to the full study: TCR sequence clusters from the two donors were found to be largely donor specific. Longitudinal TCRalpha and TCRbeta repertoire sequencing tracked T-cell clones expanding and contracting after mild COVID-19 in a couple of donors. The cohort comprised two young, previously healthy adult volunteers, one female and one male.

PBMCs were isolated by Ficoll-Paque density gradient centrifugation. Reading from cysteine to phenylalanine, the CDR3 counts 14 amino acids. The DNA shown is the 42-base CDR3, in frame from base 1. As encoded in the germline V gene, CDR1 is MGHDK while CDR2 is SYGVNS. Trimming costs V 5 bases and J 5 bases, and their ends lie 15 bases apart. Sequencer: Illumina NovaSeq 6000. TCRalpha and TCRbeta cDNA libraries were built by 5'RACE with constant-segment primers, adding sample barcodes and unique molecular identifiers. RNA was extracted from every sample with Trizol reagent. The libraries were amplified in two PCR steps, and the second step added a second sample barcode and Illumina TruSeq adapters. Sequencing of libraries was performed on an Illumina NovaSeq with 2 x 150 bp paired-end reads. Per the original workflow: Reads were demultiplexed and collapsed into UMI-guided consensus sequences with migec v1.2.7. Using mixcr v2.1.11, UMI consensuses were aligned to TRA and TRB V and J templates and then assembled into clonotypes. A clonotype was counted as expanded or contracted only when both edgeR and NoisET called the clonotype significant, with the noise models trained on biological replicates. For edgeR calls, the cutoffs were a false discovery rate-adjusted p below 0.01 and a log2 fold-change threshold of 1. As an exploratory analysis of dynamics, max-normalized trajectories of the 1000 most abundant clonotypes were examined by PCA with hierarchical clustering. Each responding clone was given a CD4 or CD8 phenotype based on the CD4+ and CD8+ repertoires, which had been sequenced separately. TCRdb reran the public reads through fastp at Q25 and MiXCR, keeping productive beta chains. CDR3 protein sequences are deduplicated, and each keeps its most common genes and DNA. These V and J calls originate from TCRdb's pipeline instead of the authors' own analysis. For this sample the table gives roughly 510,000 distinct CDR3 sequences, of which roughly 17% were detected only once. The ten largest clones take up about 7.4% of the sample.

On the study overall, not on this receptor specifically: Some responding clones were found in pre-infection memory, which suggests that pre-existing cross-reactive memory T cells took part in the SARS-CoV-2 response. Balanced CD4/CD8 phenotypes were observed for clones contracting from day 15 to 85, whereas a bias towards CD4+ was observed for a second wave of clones expanding from day 15 to 37. Only two mild cases were covered by the study, and larger cohorts that include severe cases with pre-infection samples were considered necessary. Contracting CD4+ clones appeared mostly in the CM and EM memory subsets, whereas CD8+ clones were enriched in EMRA. Whether the second-wave clones peaking on day 37 were SARS-CoV-2 specific was not confirmed.

The receptor was derived from an adult woman who had mild COVID-19 (a few samples of this study predate the infection). The sample titles of this study are shuffled in the database, so cell type and time point are left out; the donor was told from shared clones. Sequencing used PBMCs or a T cell subset sorted from them (not recorded which). The sequence is built from TRBV25-1 and TRBJ2-5; the D assignment is uncertain and may be TRBD1 or TRBD2, with 6 bases supporting each. The DNA is TGTGCCAGCAGTCGGCCGGGGGCGGCGGAGACCCAGTACTTC. Its translation is CASSRPGAAETQYF.